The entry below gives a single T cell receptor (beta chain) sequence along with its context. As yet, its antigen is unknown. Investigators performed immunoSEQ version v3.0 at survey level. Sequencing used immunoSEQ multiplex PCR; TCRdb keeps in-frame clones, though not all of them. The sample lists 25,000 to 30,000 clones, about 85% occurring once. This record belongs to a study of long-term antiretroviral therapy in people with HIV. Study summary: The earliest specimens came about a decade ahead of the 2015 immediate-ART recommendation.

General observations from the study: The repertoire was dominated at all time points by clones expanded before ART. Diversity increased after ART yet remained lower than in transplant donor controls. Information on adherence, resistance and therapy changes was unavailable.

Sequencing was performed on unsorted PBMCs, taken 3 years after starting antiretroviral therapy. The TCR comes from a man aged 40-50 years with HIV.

The CDR3 protein is CASGARGAGDHEQYF. DNA of the CDR3: TGTGCCAGTGGCGCTAGGGGCGCGGGGGATCACGAGCAGTACTTC. This sequence joins TRBV19 and TRBJ2-7; 7 nucleotides line up with TRBD2. This CDR3 is 15 amino acids long. The ends lost 8 bases at V and 5 bases at J; junction bases unmatched: 15. Germline values: CDR1 LNHDA, CDR2 SQIVND (reference sequence). The variable domain in full, completed from reference TRBV19 and TRBJ2-7, reads DGGITQSPKYLFRKEGQNVTLSCEQNLNHDAMYWYRQDPGQGLRLIYYSQIVNDFQKGDIAEGYSVSREKKESFPLTVTSAQKNPTAFYLCASGARGAGDHEQYFGPGTRLTVT.